Below, 9 T cell receptor beta chains from the same sample are listed, as sequenced in a study of cytomegalovirus exposure and HLA in healthy donors. The PCR used 60 Vbeta and 13 Jbeta primers. Sequencing used immunoSEQ multiplex PCR; TCRdb keeps in-frame clones, though not all of them. The sample holds roughly 20,000 clones; about 77% are singletons and the top ten take approximately 7.4%. Material for sequencing was PBMCs. The origin of the receptors is a man aged 55 to 70 in good health and CMV-seronegative.

The genes are TRBV2 and TRBJ1-1; D is uncertain. The CDR3 covers 14 residues. The germline V gene encodes CDR1 SNHLY and CDR2 FYNNEI. Trimming cost V 1 base and J 8 bases, with 14 bases left between them. The CDR3 loop is CASSEVGERGEAFF. In nucleotides, the CDR3 is TGTGCCAGCAGTGAAGTCGGTGAGCGGGGAGAAGCTTTCTTT.

The count of this clone is one. The chain carries TRBV10-1 and TRBJ2-5, with 10 positions matching TRBD1. Unmatched junction bases numbered 8, after V lost 5 bases and J lost 11 bases. In germline, CDR1 is WNHNN, CDR2 SYGVQD (reference sequence). This CDR3 is 13 amino acids long. The CDR3 DNA sequence: TGCGCCAGCAGTCCTGACAGGGGGCGAGAGCAGTACTTC. Protein sequence: CASSPDRGREQYF.

V is TRBV30 and J is TRBJ2-3, with D perhaps matching TRBD2 (6 bases). Germline lookup yields CDR1 GTSNPN and CDR2 SVGIG (reference sequence). The length of the CDR3 is 13 residues. The V gene lost 0 bases and the J gene lost 8 bases, with 12 bases spanning the gap. CDR3: CAWSVLALSTQYF. The CDR3 bases are TGTGCCTGGAGTGTACTAGCCCTTTCTACGCAGTATTTT. Supplemented by reference TRBV30 and TRBJ2-3, the full variable domain reads SQTIHQWPATLVQPVGSPLSLECTVEGTSNPNLYWYRQAAGRGLQLLFYSVGIGQISSEVPQNLSASRPQDRQFILSSKKLLLSDSGFYLCAWSVLALSTQYFGPGTRLTVL.

V gene TRBV9 combines with J gene TRBJ2-3; TRBD2 agrees at 9 bases. The germline V gene has CDR1 SGDLS and CDR2 YYNGEE. CDR3 length: 16 residues. The V segment lost 0 bases and the J segment 0 bases; nucleotides outside the gene matches: 2. CDR3 protein: CASSVGSGGSTDTQYF. The CDR3 bases are TGTGCCAGCAGCGTAGGTAGCGGGGGTAGCACAGATACGCAGTATTTT.

The chain employs TRBV5-1 and TRBJ1-6; 8 bases are a match to TRBD1. Germline-derived CDR1 and CDR2 are SGHRS and YFSETQ. This CDR3 has 16 residues. Trimming took 0 bases from V and 9 from J; bases not matched to a gene: 8. This chain's CDR3 is CASSLVRGQGGSPLHF. The CDR3 bases are TGCGCCAGCAGCTTGGTACGAGGACAGGGAGGTTCACCCCTCCACTTT.

The CDR3 spells CASRRGQGSAEAFF. CDR3 nucleotides: TGTGCCTCCAGGAGGGGACAGGGGTCCGCTGAAGCTTTCTTT. The chain recombines TRBV5-6 with TRBJ1-1, with TRBD1 matching over 10 bases. J was trimmed by 6 bases and V by 10 bases; bases with no gene match: 12. In germline, CDR1 is SGHDT, CDR2 YYEEEE. The CDR3 runs 14 residues.

The chain is built from TRBV9 and TRBJ1-2; 7 positions match TRBD1. This CDR3 has 15 amino acids. The V gene end was trimmed by 0 bases and the J gene end by 4 bases; junction bases not matched to a gene: 6. Per the germline V gene, CDR1 is SGDLS and CDR2 is YYNGEE. CDR3 DNA: TGTGCCAGCAGCGTAGAAGAGGGGGCAGGCTATGGCTACACCTTC. Translated, it gives CASSVEEGAGYGYTF.

As concerns this clone: Germline is not matched at one junction end, which may reflect a read error. The chain combines TRBV5-1 with TRBJ2-1; 11 bases match TRBD2. Germline CDR1 SGHRS, CDR2 YFSETQ. This CDR3 region has 16 residues. CDR3 in DNA: TGCGCCTGCAGCTTGGACGCCGGGACTAGCGGATCTTGGCAGTTCTTC. This codes for CACSLDAGTSGSWQFF.

The chain is built from TRBV14 and TRBJ1-4; the match to TRBD1 covers 8 bases. The CDR3 is 15 residues long. Germline trimming cut 4 bases from V and 7 bases from J; bases unmatched to any gene: 8. Per germline, CDR1 SGHDN and CDR2 FVKESK. For the CDR3, the DNA is TGTGCCAGCAGCCGGAACAGGGGGTCGGGTGAAAAACTGTTTTTT. Its translation: CASSRNRGSGEKLFF. The whole variable domain, remainder taken from reference TRBV14 and TRBJ1-4, is EAGVTQFPSHSVIEKGQTVTLRCDPISGHDNLYWYRRVMGKEIKFLLHFVKESKQDESGMPNNRFLAERTGGTYSTLKVQPAELEDSGVYFCASSRNRGSGEKLFFGSGTQLSVL.